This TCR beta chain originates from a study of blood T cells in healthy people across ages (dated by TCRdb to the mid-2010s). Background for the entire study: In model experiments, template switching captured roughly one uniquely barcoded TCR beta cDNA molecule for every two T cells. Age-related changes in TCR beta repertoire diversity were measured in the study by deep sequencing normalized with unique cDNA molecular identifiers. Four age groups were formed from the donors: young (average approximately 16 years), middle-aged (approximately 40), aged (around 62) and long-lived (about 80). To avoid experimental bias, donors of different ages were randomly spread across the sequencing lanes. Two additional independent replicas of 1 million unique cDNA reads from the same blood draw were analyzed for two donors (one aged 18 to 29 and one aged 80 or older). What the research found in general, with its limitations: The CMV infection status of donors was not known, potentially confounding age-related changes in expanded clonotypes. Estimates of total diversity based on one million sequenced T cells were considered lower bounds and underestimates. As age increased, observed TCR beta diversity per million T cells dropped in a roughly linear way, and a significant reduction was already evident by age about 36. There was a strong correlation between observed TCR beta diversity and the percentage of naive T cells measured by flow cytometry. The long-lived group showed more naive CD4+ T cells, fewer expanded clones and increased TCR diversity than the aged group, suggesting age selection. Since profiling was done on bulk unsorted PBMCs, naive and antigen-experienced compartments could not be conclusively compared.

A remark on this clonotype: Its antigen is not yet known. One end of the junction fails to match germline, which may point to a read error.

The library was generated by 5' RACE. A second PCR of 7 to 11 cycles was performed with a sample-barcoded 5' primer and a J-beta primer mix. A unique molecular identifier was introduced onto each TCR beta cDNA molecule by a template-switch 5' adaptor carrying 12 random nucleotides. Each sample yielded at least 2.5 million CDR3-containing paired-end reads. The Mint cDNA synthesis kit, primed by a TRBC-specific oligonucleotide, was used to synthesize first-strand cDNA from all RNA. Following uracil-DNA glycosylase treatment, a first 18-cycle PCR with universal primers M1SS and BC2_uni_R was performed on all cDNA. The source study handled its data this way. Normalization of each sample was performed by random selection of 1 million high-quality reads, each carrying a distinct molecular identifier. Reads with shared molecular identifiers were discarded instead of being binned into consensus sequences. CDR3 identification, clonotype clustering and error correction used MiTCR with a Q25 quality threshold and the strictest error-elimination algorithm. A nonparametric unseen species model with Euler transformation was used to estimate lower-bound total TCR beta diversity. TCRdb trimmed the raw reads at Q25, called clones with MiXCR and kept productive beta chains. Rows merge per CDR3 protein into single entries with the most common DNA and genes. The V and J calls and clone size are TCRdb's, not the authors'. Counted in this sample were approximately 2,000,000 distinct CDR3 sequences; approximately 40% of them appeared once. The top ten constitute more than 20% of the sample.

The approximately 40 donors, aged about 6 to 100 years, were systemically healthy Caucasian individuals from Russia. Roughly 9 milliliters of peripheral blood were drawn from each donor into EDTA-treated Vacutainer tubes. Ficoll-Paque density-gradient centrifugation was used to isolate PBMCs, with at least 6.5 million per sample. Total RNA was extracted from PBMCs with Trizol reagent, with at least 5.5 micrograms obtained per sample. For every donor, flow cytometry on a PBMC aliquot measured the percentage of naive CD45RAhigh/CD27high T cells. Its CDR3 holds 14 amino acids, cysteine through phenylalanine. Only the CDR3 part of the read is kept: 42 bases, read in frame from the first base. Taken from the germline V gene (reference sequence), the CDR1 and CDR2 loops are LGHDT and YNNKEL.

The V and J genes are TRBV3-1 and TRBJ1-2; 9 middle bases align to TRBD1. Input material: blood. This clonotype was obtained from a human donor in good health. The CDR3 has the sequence CARRWSTGGYGYTF. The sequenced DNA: TGTGCCCGCAGGTGGTCGACAGGGGGCTATGGCTACACCTTC.